What follows describes a single T cell receptor beta chain. Sequencing used immunoSEQ multiplex PCR; TCRdb keeps in-frame clones, though not all of them. The sample lists about 140,000 clones, around 83% occurring once. The Seattle site enrolled patients during active infection and followed them longitudinally. The CDR3 is 16 residues long. Trimming cost V 3 bases and J 0 bases, with 14 bases left between them. The germline V gene encodes CDR1 MNHNS and CDR2 SASEGT. These data come from a study of blood T cell repertoires in COVID-19. Study-wide context: T cells, B-cell-depleted T cells, or PBMCs provided the cDNA or gDNA that served as material.

The chain has TRBV6-1 and TRBJ2-5; D might be TRBD2 (6 bases). The sample was peripheral blood. The TCR sequence derives from a man in his thirties or forties with COVID-19, enrolled during active disease. The CDR3 protein is CASSDIAREYQETQYF. The CDR3 nucleotides are TGTGCCAGCAGTGATATAGCTCGGGAGTACCAAGAGACCCAGTACTTC.